This T cell receptor beta chain derives from a study of T cell responses to AZD1222 COVID-19 vaccine. Broader study findings: The peak T cell response came first, and repertoires were sampled only after it. The sample set comprised mostly white British donors with more females, and clonal diversity was possibly underestimated. Mapped onto spike, vaccine-associated CD4 TCRs spanned it and were dominant at 160-218 and 743-854.

This clone was counted once. Its antigen is unknown. Sequencing used immunoSEQ multiplex PCR; TCRdb keeps in-frame clones, though not all of them. The data show some 65,000 clones, around 74% seen once. V was shortened by 3 bases and J by 5 bases, with 10 bases between the two germline ends. Germline lookup yields CDR1 SGHTA and CDR2 FQGNSA. The CDR3 has 13 residues. The material sequenced was peripheral blood, taken on day 0 of MenACWY control vaccination. This clonotype originated in an adult in good health. The chain couples TRBV7-2 to TRBJ1-1; D is unresolved. The chain's CDR3 is CASSFMGSTEAFF. CDR3 bases: TGTGCCAGCAGCTTCATGGGGTCGACTGAAGCTTTCTTT. Full variable domain (rest looked up from reference TRBV7-2 and TRBJ1-1): GAGVSQSPSNKVTEKGKDVELRCDPISGHTALYWYRQSLGQGLEFLIYFQGNSAPDKSGLPSDRFSAERTGGSVSTLTIQRTQQEDSAVYLCASSFMGSTEAFFGQGTRLTVV.